This is a list of T cell receptor beta chains from one sample in a study of T cells after posttransplantation cyclophosphamide. Method: immunoSEQ multiplex PCR; TCRdb's copy keeps in-frame clones and lacks some. The sample lists tens of thousands of clones, about 94% occurring once. Material for sequencing was PBMCs. These receptors originate from a woman aged 25-40 years in good health and a related stem cell transplant donor. CDR3s include the opening cysteine and the closing phenylalanine or tryptophan. The order of the fields is J gene, clone size, V gene, D gene, CDR3 length, CDR3 DNA, CDR3 protein. The D gene is left open where the match is weak. Rows give clone size only sometimes, using once, few, many, or a class for an expanded clone.

TRBJ1-1,once,TRBV5-4,TRBD1,14,TGTGCCAGCAGCTTGGGGGACAGGGGCACTGAAGCTTTCTTT,CASSLGDRGTEAFF
TRBJ2-7,NA,TRBV29-1,NA,12,TGCAGCGTGAACACAGGGTTCCACGAGCAGTACTTC,CSVNTGFHEQYF
TRBJ2-7,NA,TRBV7-8,TRBD2,15,TGTGCCAGCAGCCGCGGGGGGGACGTGGCACCAGAGCAGTACTTC,CASSRGGDVAPEQYF
TRBJ2-2,NA,TRBV4-3,TRBD2,18,TGCGCCAGCAGCAAAAGAACGGGGGGAGTTGCGAACACCGGGGAGCTGTTTTTT,CASSKRTGGVANTGELFF
TRBJ1-1,NA,TRBV6-6,TRBD1,16,TGTGCCAGCAGTTACTCGGGACAGGGGAAAGGGTCTGAAGCTTTCTTT,CASSYSGQGKGSEAFF
TRBJ2-2,NA,TRBV7-9,NA,15,TGTGCCAGCAGTTTTATTGGGCGAGGCACCGGGGAGCTGTTTTTT,CASSFIGRGTGELFF
TRBJ1-2,NA,TRBV13,NA,14,TGTGCCAGCAGCTTAGGCCTAAGAGCTAACCCGCCCCCCTTC,CASSLGLRANPPPF
TRBJ2-1,NA,TRBV10-3,NA,15,TGTGCCATCAGTGAGTCTTTTCTGGGAAACAATGAGCAGTTCTTC,CAISESFLGNNEQFF
TRBJ2-3,NA,TRBV11-2,TRBD2,16,TGTGCCAGCAGCATTAGCGGGGGATACAGCACAGATACGCAGTATTTT,CASSISGGYSTDTQYF
TRBJ1-4,NA,TRBV27,NA,14,TGTGCCAGCAGTTTATTAGGGGCGGGCGAAAAACTGTTTTTT,CASSLLGAGEKLFF
TRBJ1-5,NA,TRBV19,NA,15,TGTGCCAGTACCAACCACGGGGGGCGCAATCAGCCCCAGCATTTT,CASTNHGGRNQPQHF
TRBJ2-3,NA,TRBV7-9,NA,14,TGTGCCAGCAGCTTAAGTGGGGCAGCAGATACGCAGTATTTT,CASSLSGAADTQYF
TRBJ1-1,NA,TRBV18,NA,16,TGTGCCAGCTCACTTGATAGGGGTTTAGAGGTCACTGAAGCTTTCTTT,CASSLDRGLEVTEAFF
TRBJ1-2,once,TRBV27,NA,15,TGTGCCAGCAGTTTGCAACCCGACAGGATTGATGGCTACACCTTC,CASSLQPDRIDGYTF
TRBJ1-2,NA,TRBV28,TRBD1,15,TGTGCCAGCAGTTTATCAGGGACAGGGGGCTATGGCTACACCTTC,CASSLSGTGGYGYTF
TRBJ1-2,NA,TRBV28,NA,15,TGTGCCAGCAGAGTTTCAGGGAACAGGGTTTATGGCTACACCTTC,CASRVSGNRVYGYTF
TRBJ2-6,NA,TRBV4-3,NA,22,TGCGCCAGCAGCCAAGATCTATGGGTCCAGGACAGTCTCTTCTCTGGGGCCAACGTCCTGACTTTC,CASSQDLWVQDSLFSGANVLTF
TRBJ1-1,NA,TRBV10-3,NA,13,TGTGCCATCAGTGAGTCGACGAGAACTGAAGCTTTCTTT,CAISESTRTEAFF
TRBJ2-7,NA,TRBV7-2,NA,15,TGTGCCAGCAGCTTAGCAGCCCAGGGACCCTACGAGCAGTACTTC,CASSLAAQGPYEQYF
TRBJ2-5,NA,TRBV2,NA,14,TGTGCCAGCAGTGCGGGTTGGAGGGAAGAGACCCAGTACTTC,CASSAGWREETQYF
TRBJ2-5,NA,TRBV7-2,NA,13,TGTGCCAGCAGCTTAGTTCAGGGAGAGACCCAGTACTTC,CASSLVQGETQYF
TRBJ1-2,NA,TRBV9,NA,14,TGTGCCAGCAGCGTAGACAGGGCTAACTATGGCTACACCTTC,CASSVDRANYGYTF
TRBJ1-1,NA,TRBV4-1,NA,16,TGCGCCAGCAGCCTCGAAGGGAGGGGCCGGGACACTGAAGCTTTCTTT,CASSLEGRGRDTEAFF
TRBJ1-1,NA,TRBV6-5,NA,15,TGTGCCAGCAGTTGGTTCCAGATTAGGAGCACTGAAGCTTTCTTT,CASSWFQIRSTEAFF